This T cell receptor beta chain was profiled in a study of T cells in Graves' hyperthyroidism and ophthalmopathy. The V gene end was trimmed by 3 bases and the J gene end by 5 bases; junction bases not matched to a gene: 5. The CDR3 is 14 amino acids. Regions amplified from RNA transcripts were the TCR beta CDR3 regions. First-round RT-PCR of the TCR CDR3 relied on the HTBI primer set. TCRdb redid the calling of the multiplex PCR reads with MiXCR, one entry per CDR3 protein. The repertoire holds about 380,000 distinct CDR3 sequences, with under 20% as singletons. The sample holds many counts of this clonotype.

This TCR was sampled from a man younger than 35 with Graves' ophthalmopathy. This chain uses TRBV12-3 or TRBV12-4 with TRBJ2-5; 8 bases are a match to TRBD2. Input material: blood. The chain's CDR3 is CASSFAGGGETQYF. The DNA of the CDR3 is TGTGCCAGCAGTTTCGCGGGGGGAGGGGAGACCCAGTACTTC.